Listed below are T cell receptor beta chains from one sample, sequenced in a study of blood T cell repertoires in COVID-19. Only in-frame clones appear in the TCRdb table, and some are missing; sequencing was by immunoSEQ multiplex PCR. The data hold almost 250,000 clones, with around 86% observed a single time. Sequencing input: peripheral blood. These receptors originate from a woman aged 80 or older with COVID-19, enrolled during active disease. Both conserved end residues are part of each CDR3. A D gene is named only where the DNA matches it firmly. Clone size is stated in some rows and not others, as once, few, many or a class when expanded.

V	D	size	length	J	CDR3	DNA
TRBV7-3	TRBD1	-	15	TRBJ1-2	CASSLGQGGLYGYTF	TGTGCCAGCAGCTTAGGACAGGGGGGACTCTATGGCTACACCTTC
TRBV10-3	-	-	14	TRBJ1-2	CAIGNSGRGYGYTF	TGTGCCATCGGTAACTCGGGCCGGGGCTATGGCTACACCTTC
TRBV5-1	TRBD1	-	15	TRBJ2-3	CASSSNRGKGDTQYF	TGCGCCAGCAGCTCAAACAGGGGAAAAGGAGATACGCAGTATTTT
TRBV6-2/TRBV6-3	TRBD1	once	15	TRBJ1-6	CASSAGTGNYSPLHF	TGTGCCAGCAGCGCCGGGACAGGGAATTATTCACCCCTCCACTTT
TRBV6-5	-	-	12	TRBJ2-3	CATIPGKDTQYF	TGTGCCACCATCCCAGGGAAAGATACGCAGTATTTT
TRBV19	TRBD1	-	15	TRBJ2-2	CASSVRDRSTGELFF	TGTGCCAGTAGTGTCCGGGACAGGTCCACCGGGGAGCTGTTTTTT
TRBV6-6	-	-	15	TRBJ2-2	CASSGIRGGTGELFF	TGTGCCAGCAGTGGGATAAGGGGGGGCACCGGGGAGCTGTTTTTT
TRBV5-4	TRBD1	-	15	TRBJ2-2	CASSLRQGQTGELFF	TGTGCCAGCAGCTTACGACAGGGGCAGACCGGGGAGCTGTTTTTT
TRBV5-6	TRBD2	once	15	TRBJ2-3	CASSSPSGYTDTQYF	TGTGCCAGCAGCTCTCCTAGCGGATACACAGATACGCAGTATTTT
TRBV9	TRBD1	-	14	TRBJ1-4	CASSVLDRGEKLFF	TGTGCCAGCAGCGTATTGGACAGGGGTGAAAAACTGTTTTTT
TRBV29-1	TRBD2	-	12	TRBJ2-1	CSVEGGGNEQFF	TGCAGCGTTGAGGGGGGGGGCAATGAGCAGTTCTTC
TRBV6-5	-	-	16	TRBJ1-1	CASSYSTGPRFTEAFF	TGTGCCAGCAGTTACTCGACAGGTCCTCGCTTCACTGAAGCTTTCTTT
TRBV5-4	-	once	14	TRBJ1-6	CASKRTESNSPLHF	TGTGCCAGCAAAAGGACAGAGAGTAATTCACCCCTCCACTTT
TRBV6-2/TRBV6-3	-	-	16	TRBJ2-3	CASSYPRELGTDTQYF	TGTGCCAGCAGTTACCCCCGTGAGCTCGGCACAGATACGCAGTATTTT
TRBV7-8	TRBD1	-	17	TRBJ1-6	CASSLGPGGGNNSPLHF	TGTGCCAGCAGCTTAGGGCCCGGAGGGGGCAATAATTCACCCCTCCACTTT
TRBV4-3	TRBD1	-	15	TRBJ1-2	CASSRNGQGPYGYTF	TGCGCCAGCAGCCGAAACGGACAGGGGCCCTATGGCTACACCTTC
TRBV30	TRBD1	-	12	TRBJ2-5	CAWGRGRETQYF	TGTGCCTGGGGCAGGGGGCGAGAGACCCAGTACTTC
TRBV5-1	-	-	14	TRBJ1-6	CASSEGGLGSPLHF	TGCGCCAGCAGCGAAGGGGGACTAGGTTCACCCCTCCACTTT
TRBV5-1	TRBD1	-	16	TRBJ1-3	CASSLGGQNHGNTIYF	TGCGCCAGCAGCTTGGGGGGACAGAATCATGGAAACACCATATATTTT
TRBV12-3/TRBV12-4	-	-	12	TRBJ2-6	CASSSGANVLTF	TGTGCCAGCAGCTCCGGGGCCAACGTCCTGACTTTC
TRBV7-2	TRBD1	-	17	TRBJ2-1	CASSLWDRGRPYNEQFF	TGTGCCAGCAGCTTATGGGACAGGGGGCGCCCGTACAATGAGCAGTTCTTC
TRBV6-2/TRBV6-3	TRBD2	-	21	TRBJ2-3	CASSYPTKSGGYTSSTDTQYF	TGTGCCAGCAGTTACCCCACCAAGAGCGGGGGTTACACTTCTAGCACAGATACGCAGTATTTT
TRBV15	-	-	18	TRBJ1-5	CATSRSIAPEGSNQPQHF	TGTGCCACCAGCAGAAGCATAGCGCCTGAGGGTAGCAATCAGCCCCAGCATTTT
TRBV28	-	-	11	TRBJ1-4	CASSSSGKLFF	TGTGCCAGCAGTTCCAGCGGGAAACTGTTTTTT
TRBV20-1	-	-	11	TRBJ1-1	CSGGRNTEAFF	TGCAGTGGGGGCAGGAACACTGAAGCTTTCTTT
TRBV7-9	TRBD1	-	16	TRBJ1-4	CASSSPSGTGGEKLFF	TGTGCCAGCAGCTCACCCTCCGGGACAGGGGGCGAAAAACTGTTTTTT
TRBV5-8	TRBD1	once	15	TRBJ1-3	CASSLVTGLGNTIYF	TGTGCCAGCAGCTTGGTGACAGGGCTTGGAAACACCATATATTTT
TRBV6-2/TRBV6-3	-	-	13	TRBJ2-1	CASSWTDYNEQFF	TGTGCCAGCAGCTGGACAGACTACAATGAGCAGTTCTTC
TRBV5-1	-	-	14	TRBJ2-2	CASSPEGSSGELFF	TGCGCCAGCAGCCCGGAGGGGTCTAGCGGGGAGCTGTTTTTT
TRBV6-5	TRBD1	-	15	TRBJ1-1	CASSTRGQGGNEAFF	TGTGCCAGCAGTACCCGGGGACAGGGTGGAAATGAAGCTTTCTTT
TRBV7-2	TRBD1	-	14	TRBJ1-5	CASSFGRGAQPQHF	TGTGCCAGCAGCTTTGGCAGGGGGGCACAGCCCCAGCATTTT
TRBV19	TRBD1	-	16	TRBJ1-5	CASSTTGKYSNQPQHF	TGTGCCAGTAGTACGACAGGGAAATATAGCAATCAGCCCCAGCATTTT
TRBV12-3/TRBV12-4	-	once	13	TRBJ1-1	CASSLDQDREAFF	TGTGCCAGCAGTTTGGACCAAGACAGGGAAGCTTTCTTT
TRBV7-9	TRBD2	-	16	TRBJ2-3	CASSPGGLAPTDTQYF	TGTGCCAGCAGCCCCGGGGGACTAGCCCCCACAGATACGCAGTATTTT
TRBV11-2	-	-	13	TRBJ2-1	CASSYDWDNEQFF	TGTGCCAGCAGCTATGACTGGGACAATGAGCAGTTCTTC
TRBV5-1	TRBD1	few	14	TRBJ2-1	CASSLTTGGNEQFF	TGCGCCAGCAGCTTAACGACAGGGGGGAATGAGCAGTTCTTC
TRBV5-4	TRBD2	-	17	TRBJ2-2	CASSENPGLANTGELFF	TGTGCCAGCAGCGAAAACCCGGGACTAGCGAACACCGGGGAGCTGTTTTTT
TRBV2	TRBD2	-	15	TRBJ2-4	CASLIWRGGPNIQYF	TGTGCCAGCCTGATCTGGCGGGGGGGCCCGAACATTCAGTACTTC
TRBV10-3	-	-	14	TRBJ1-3	CAISGSGFGNTIYF	TGTGCCATCAGTGGTTCGGGTTTCGGAAACACCATATATTTT
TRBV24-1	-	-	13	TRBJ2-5	CATSDFLVETQYF	TGTGCCACCAGTGATTTTCTCGTGGAGACCCAGTACTTC
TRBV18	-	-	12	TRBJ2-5	CASSPAEKTQYF	TGTGCCAGCTCACCAGCAGAAAAGACCCAGTACTTC
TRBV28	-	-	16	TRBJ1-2	CASSPGLSRAPYGYTF	TGTGCCAGCAGCCCGGGATTATCAAGGGCCCCATATGGCTACACCTTC
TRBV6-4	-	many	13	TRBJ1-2	CASRPQGNYGYTF	TGTGCCAGCAGGCCCCAGGGGAACTATGGCTACACCTTC
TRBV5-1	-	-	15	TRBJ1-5	CASSLEGLSNQPQHF	TGCGCCAGCAGCTTGGAGGGGCTTAGCAATCAGCCCCAGCATTTT
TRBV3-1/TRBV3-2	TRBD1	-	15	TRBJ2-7	CASSLPGQGHNEQYF	TGTGCCAGCAGCCTTCCGGGACAGGGTCACAACGAGCAGTACTTC
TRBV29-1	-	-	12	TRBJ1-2	CSVGEVFYGYTF	TGCAGCGTTGGTGAGGTCTTTTACGGCTACACCTTC
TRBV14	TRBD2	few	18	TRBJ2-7	CASSQDHGLAGGLYEQYF	TGTGCCAGCAGCCAAGATCATGGTCTAGCGGGGGGGCTCTACGAGCAGTACTTC
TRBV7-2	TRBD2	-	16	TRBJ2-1	CASSLVFGSGGIEQFF	TGTGCCAGCAGCTTAGTGTTTGGTAGCGGGGGGATTGAGCAGTTCTTC
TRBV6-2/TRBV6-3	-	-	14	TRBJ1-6	CASSYDVASSPLHF	TGTGCCAGCAGTTACGATGTGGCAAGTTCACCCCTCCACTTT
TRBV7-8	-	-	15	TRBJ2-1	CASSLGGQSYNEQFF	TGTGCCAGCAGCTTAGGAGGCCAGTCCTACAATGAGCAGTTCTTC
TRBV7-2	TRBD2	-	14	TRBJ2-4	CASSLTGGGNIQYF	TGTGCCAGCAGCTTGACGGGGGGAGGGAACATTCAGTACTTC
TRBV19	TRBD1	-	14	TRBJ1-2	CASGHRGRNYGYTF	TGTGCCAGTGGCCACAGGGGGCGAAACTATGGCTACACCTTC
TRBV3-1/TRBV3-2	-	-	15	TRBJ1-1	CASSPVGALNTEAFF	TGTGCCAGCAGCCCCGTGGGGGCGCTGAACACTGAAGCTTTCTTT
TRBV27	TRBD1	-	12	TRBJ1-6	CATRTGDSPLHF	TGTGCCACCCGGACAGGGGATTCACCCCTCCACTTT
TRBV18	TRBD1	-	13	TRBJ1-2	CASSPGQAYGYTF	TGTGCCAGCTCACCGGGACAGGCCTATGGCTACACCTTC